One and the same sample provided the 27 T cell receptor beta chains below, sequenced in a study of cytomegalovirus exposure and HLA in healthy donors. The study ran its PCR with 60 Vbeta and 13 Jbeta primers. Here immunoSEQ multiplex PCR was the method, and the copy in TCRdb shows in-frame clones only, minus some. The table lists approximately 110,000 clones, almost 70% of them singletons, with 3.2% in the top ten. The sequenced sample consisted of PBMCs. Every receptor here comes from a man between 25 and 39 years old in good health and CMV-seronegative.

CDR3: CASSISGPAGDQPQHF. As DNA, the CDR3 is TGTGCCAGTAGTATTTCTGGACCGGCAGGGGATCAGCCCCAGCATTTT. The chain recombines TRBV19 with TRBJ1-5; D possibly corresponds to TRBD1 (6 bases). V was cut by 3 bases and J by 5 bases, with 17 bases left in between. This CDR3 contains 16 residues. Germline lookup yields CDR1 LNHDA and CDR2 SQIVND (reference sequence).

The V and J genes are TRBV7-9 and TRBJ1-4; 8 bases map to TRBD1. Germline lookup yields CDR1 SEHNR and CDR2 FQNEAQ (reference sequence). The CDR3 is 15 residues long. V gave up 0 bases and J gave up 4 bases; unmatched junction bases: 1. CDR3 sequence: CASSLADRGNEKLFF. CDR3 nucleotide sequence: TGTGCCAGCAGCTTAGCTGACAGGGGTAATGAAAAACTGTTTTTT.

The rearrangement uses TRBV9 and TRBJ1-1, with D possibly matching TRBD1 (5 bases). The CDR3 is 13 residues long. V lost 2 bases and J 4 bases, leaving 9 bases between the germline ends. CDR1 and CDR2 from the germline V gene are SGDLS and YYNGEE. Written as DNA, the CDR3 is TGTGCCAGCAGCGTCAGGGAGGTCACTGAAGCTTTCTTT. Amino acid sequence: CASSVREVTEAFF. The complete variable domain, with remaining parts taken from reference TRBV9 and TRBJ1-1, reads DSGVTQTPKHLITATGQRVTLRCSPRSGDLSVYWYQQSLDQGLQFLIQYYNGEERAKGNILERFSAQQFPDLHSELNLSSLELGDSALYFCASSVREVTEAFFGQGTRLTVV.

The chain couples TRBV4-3 to TRBJ2-5; perhaps TRBD2 as D (6 bases). The CDR3 length is 14 residues. Germline lookup yields CDR1 LGHNA and CDR2 YSLEER. Trimming pared 2 bases from V and 4 bases from J, leaving 11 bases between. CDR3 nucleotide sequence: TGCGCCAGCAGCCAACCTAGCGAGGGAGAGACCCAGTACTTC. Encoded protein: CASSQPSEGETQYF.

This chain connects TRBV29-1 to TRBJ1-2, with D possibly TRBD1 on 6 matching bases. Germline CDR1 SQVTM, CDR2 ANQGSEA. The CDR3 is made up of 15 amino acids. Trimming shortened V by 6 bases and J by 0 bases, and 17 bases separated the two germline ends. The DNA for the CDR3 is TGCAGCGTCGACGGGGGGGCGGCGACTAACTATGGCTACACCTTC. It translates to CSVDGGAATNYGYTF. Combining the CDR3 with reference TRBV29-1 and TRBJ1-2 gives the whole variable domain SAVISQKPSRDICQRGTSLTIQCQVDSQVTMMFWYRQQPGQSLTLIATANQGSEATYESGFVIDKFPISRPNLTFSTLTVSNMSPEDSSIYLCSVDGGAATNYGYTFGSGTRLTVV.

CDR3 DNA: TGTGCCATCAGTGAGTCGGATAAGGGCGGGACAGGGGATCTTGGCTATGGCTACACCTTC. It translates to CAISESDKGGTGDLGYGYTF. The chain links TRBV10-3 to TRBJ1-2; 10 bases agree with TRBD1. There are 20 residues in the CDR3. From germline, CDR1 is ENHRY and CDR2 SYGVKD. V was clipped by 0 bases and J by 4 bases; unmatched bases: 17.

As regards this clone: The CDR3 does not end in the conserved phenylalanine or tryptophan, so this is likely a read error. The chain couples TRBV4-1 to TRBJ2-4; 11 bases map to TRBD2. CDR3 size: 17 residues. Germline V gene lookup returns CDR1 MGHRA and CDR2 YSYEKL. J was trimmed by 3 bases and V by 4 bases; bases with no gene match: 8. The CDR3 here is CASSLAAGTSGKNIQYL. In DNA, the CDR3 is TGCGCCAGCAGCCTCGCTGCCGGGACTAGCGGCAAAAACATTCAGTACCTC.

V usage is TRBV12-5 and J usage is TRBJ1-5; TRBD1 aligns across 8 bases. The V and J ends lost 3 bases and 5 bases, in that order; junction bases with no gene match: 6. The V gene's germline CDR1 is LGHNT and CDR2 FRNRAP. This CDR3 is 15 amino acids long. CDR3 coding DNA: TGTGCTAGTGGTTTTGACAGGGGCGGGCATCAGCCCCAGCATTTT. As protein: CASGFDRGGHQPQHF.

The chain uses TRBV7-3 and TRBJ1-2, with D perhaps matching TRBD1 (6 bases). V lost 5 bases and J lost 5, with 15 bases in between. This CDR3 is built from 14 residues. CDR1 and CDR2 (germline): SGHTA, FQGTGA. CDR3: CASSPAGVGYGYTF. DNA of the CDR3: TGTGCCAGCAGCCCGGCAGGGGTGGGGTATGGCTACACCTTC.

This chain connects TRBV2 to TRBJ2-1; D might be TRBD2 (7 bases). V was trimmed by 0 bases and J by 6 bases, leaving 27 bases between them. This CDR3 has 20 amino acids. Germline CDR1 reads SNHLY; CDR2 reads FYNNEI. CDR3 sequence (DNA): TGTGCCAGCAGTGAAGCTCTGGCGGGGGCCTTAAAGAGATCCACCAATGAGCAGTTCTTC. Its translation is CASSEALAGALKRSTNEQFF.

The chain recombines TRBV2 with TRBJ1-1; D possibly corresponds to TRBD1 (5 bases). CDR3 size: 14 residues. From germline, CDR1 is SNHLY and CDR2 FYNNEI. V lost 8 bases and J 1 base, leaving 14 bases between the germline ends. CDR3 in DNA: TGTGCCAGCCTCGAACGGGGGAGGAACACTGAAGCTTTCTTT. Amino acids: CASLERGRNTEAFF.

Comment on this clone: This specimen includes other DNA sequences encoding the same CDR3. The CDR3, as DNA: TGTGCCAGCAGTGAATTCCCACGGGACAGAGGTACGCAGTATTTT. Its translation: CASSEFPRDRGTQYF. The chain has TRBV25-1 and TRBJ2-3; 7 positions agree with TRBD1. Germline CDR1 reads MGHDK; CDR2 reads SYGVNS. There are 15 residues in the CDR3. Unmatched junction bases numbered 9, after V lost 1 base and J lost 8 bases.

A note on this clone: Its ends do not fully match the called genes, so a read error is possible. The chain has TRBV7-7 and TRBJ2-2; 9 nucleotides align to TRBD2. The CDR3 extends over 14 amino acids. Germline loops: CDR1 SSHAT, CDR2 FNYEAQ (reference sequence). The chain's CDR3 is CASSTRLAAGELFF. CDR3 sequence (DNA): TGTGCTAGCAGCACCAGACTAGCGGCCGGGGAGCTGTTTTTT.

This sequence joins TRBV27 and TRBJ2-1, with TRBD2 matching over 13 bases. The CDR3 has 15 residues. Germline trimming cut 6 bases from V and 6 bases from J; bases unmatched to any gene: 5. Germline V CDR1 and CDR2: MNHEY, SMNVEV (reference sequence). The CDR3 sequence: CASRKGTSGVNEQFF. CDR3 nucleotides: TGTGCCAGCAGGAAGGGGACTAGCGGGGTCAATGAGCAGTTCTTC.

V usage is TRBV7-6 and J usage is TRBJ1-1, with TRBD1 matching over 8 bases. The CDR3 has 15 residues. Germline CDR1 is SGHVS and CDR2 is FNYEAQ. J was trimmed by 5 bases and V by 3 bases; bases with no gene match: 8. The CDR3: CASSLLTGVRTEAFF. As DNA, the CDR3 is TGTGCCAGCAGCTTGTTGACAGGGGTTAGGACTGAAGCTTTCTTT.

V usage is TRBV7-2 and J usage is TRBJ1-5; D may be TRBD1 (6 bases). The germline V gene encodes CDR1 SGHTA and CDR2 FQGNSA. Trimming stripped 1 base from V and 3 bases from J, with 13 bases between. CDR3 length: 16 residues. The CDR3 DNA follows: TGTGCCAGCAGCTTAGGCCTCGACAGGTTCAATCAGCCCCAGCATTTT. Protein sequence: CASSLGLDRFNQPQHF.

In its sample, this clone was seen a few times. The V gene is TRBV30, the J gene TRBJ1-1, with a weak D call TRBD1 (6 bases). Trimming stripped 3 bases from V and 4 bases from J, with 15 bases between. The CDR3 length is 14 residues. Germline CDR1 and CDR2: GTSNPN and SVGIG (reference sequence). CDR3 DNA sequence: TGTGCCTGGAGCGTAACAGGGTCCTTCACTGAAGCTTTCTTT. The encoded protein is CAWSVTGSFTEAFF.

The chain uses TRBV30 and TRBJ1-1; D perhaps matches TRBD1 (6 bases). Germline CDR1 GTSNPN, CDR2 SVGIG (reference sequence). The CDR3 sequence is 13 residues long. Trimming shortened V by 5 bases and J by 0 bases, and 10 bases separated the two germline ends. The CDR3, as DNA: TGTGCCTGGGGGACAAGCCTGAACACTGAAGCTTTCTTT. Translating gives CAWGTSLNTEAFF.

This chain connects TRBV5-6 to TRBJ1-2, with D perhaps matching TRBD1 (5 bases). This CDR3 contains 14 residues. Trimming removed 0 bases at V and 4 bases at J, with 10 bases between. CDR1 is SGHDT and CDR2 is YYEEEE in the germline V gene. In nucleotides, the CDR3 is TGTGCCAGCAGCTTGGGTTTAGGGGTCTATGGCTACACCTTC. This gives the protein CASSLGLGVYGYTF.

This clone has only one observation. The chain joins TRBV11-3 to TRBJ1-6, with 8 bases lining up with TRBD1. Germline values: CDR1 SGHNT, CDR2 YENEEA. CDR3 length equals 17 residues. Trimming took 5 bases from V and 7 from J; bases not matched to a gene: 13. CDR3 loop: CASSPGDRPWSNSPLHF. For the CDR3, the DNA is TGTGCCAGCAGCCCGGGGGACAGGCCGTGGTCGAATTCACCCCTCCACTTT.

This chain connects TRBV10-3 to TRBJ1-1; TRBD1 matches at 8 bases. Germline V lookup: CDR1 ENHRY, CDR2 SYGVKD. V shed 3 bases and J 4 bases; nucleotides not matched to a gene: 4. The CDR3 loop spans 14 amino acids. The CDR3 DNA reads as TGTGCCATCAGTGACGACAGGGGACGCACTGAAGCTTTCTTT. Protein sequence: CAISDDRGRTEAFF.

The table lists this clone with a few counts. V and J are TRBV6-6 and TRBJ1-1; 10 positions agree with TRBD1. The ends lost 6 bases at V and 6 bases at J; junction bases unmatched: 7. The CDR3 has 14 amino acids. Germline values: CDR1 MNHNY, CDR2 SVGAGI (reference sequence). CDR3 sequence: CASRNRDRGAEAFF. CDR3 nucleotide sequence: TGTGCCAGCAGAAACCGGGACAGGGGAGCTGAAGCTTTCTTT.

The rearrangement links TRBV7-2 to TRBJ2-5; tentative D call: TRBD1 (5 bases). Germline V lookup: CDR1 SGHTA, CDR2 FQGNSA. The CDR3 loop spans 14 amino acids. The V and J ends lost 5 bases and 1 base respectively, with 11 bases between them. CDR3 sequence: CASSPTESQETQYF. Here the CDR3 DNA reads TGTGCCAGCAGCCCGACAGAGTCCCAAGAGACCCAGTACTTC.

The V call is TRBV11-2, the J call TRBJ2-1, with 10 bases aligning to TRBD2. CDR3 length: 16 residues. Germline trimming cut 4 bases from V and 3 bases from J; bases unmatched to any gene: 6. Germline loops: CDR1 SGHAT, CDR2 FQNNGV. CDR3 coding DNA: TGTGCCAGCAGCTCAAGAGCGGGAGGGAGCTACAATGAGCAGTTCTTC. It translates to CASSSRAGGSYNEQFF.

The chain joins TRBV28 to TRBJ1-5; 8 bases align to TRBD1. Germline CDR1 and CDR2: MDHEN and SYDVKM. The length of the CDR3 is 18 residues. V trimming: 1 base; J trimming: 4 bases; junction bases outside the gene matches: 12. CDR3 loop: CASSLYQGADDGNQPQHF. The CDR3 bases are TGTGCCAGCAGTTTATATCAGGGGGCTGACGATGGGAATCAGCCCCAGCATTTT.

This clone was seen just once. The chain has TRBV20-1 and TRBJ2-1; D remains ambiguous. The V end lost 3 bases, the J end lost 6 bases, and 6 bases lay between the germline ends. This CDR3 comprises 11 residues. Germline V gives CDR1 DFQATT, CDR2 SNEGSKA (reference sequence). The CDR3 loop is CSASLRNEQFF. The DNA of the CDR3 is TGCAGTGCTAGCCTCCGCAATGAGCAGTTCTTC.

The chain employs TRBV19 and TRBJ2-6; tentatively, D is TRBD2 (7 bases). The ends were cut back, 2 bases at V and 0 bases at J, with 11 bases in the middle. The germline gives CDR1 LNHDA, CDR2 SQIVND (reference sequence). The CDR3 consists of 17 residues. This CDR3 reads CASSILGGGSGANVLTF. CDR3 sequence (DNA): TGTGCCAGTAGTATATTAGGGGGGGGCTCTGGGGCCAACGTCCTGACTTTC.